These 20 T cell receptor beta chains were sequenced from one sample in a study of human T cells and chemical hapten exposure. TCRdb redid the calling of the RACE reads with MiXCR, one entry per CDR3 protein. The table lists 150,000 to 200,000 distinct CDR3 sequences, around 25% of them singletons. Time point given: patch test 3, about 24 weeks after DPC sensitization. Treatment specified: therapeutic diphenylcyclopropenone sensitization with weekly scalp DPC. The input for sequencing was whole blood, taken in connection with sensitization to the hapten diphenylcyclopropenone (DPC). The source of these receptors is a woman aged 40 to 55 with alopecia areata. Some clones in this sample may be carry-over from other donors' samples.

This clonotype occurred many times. Here the CDR3 reads CASSPTSGSFNEQFF. CDR3 bases: TGTGCCAGCAGCCCGACTAGCGGGAGTTTCAATGAGCAGTTCTTC. The genes are TRBV7-8 and TRBJ2-1; 12 nucleotides agree with TRBD2. J was trimmed by 6 bases and V by 5 bases; bases with no gene match: 5. Germline loops: CDR1 SGHVS, CDR2 FQNEAQ. CDR3 length equals 15 residues.

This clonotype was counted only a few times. CDR3 nucleotides: TGCAGTGCTAGTGCCGGGACAGGGAGGAAACTGTTTTTT. As protein: CSASAGTGRKLFF. V and J are TRBV20-1 and TRBJ1-4; 9 bases fit TRBD1. Germline V gives CDR1 DFQATT, CDR2 SNEGSKA (reference sequence). V shed 3 bases and J 11 bases; nucleotides not matched to a gene: 7. This CDR3 is built from 13 residues.

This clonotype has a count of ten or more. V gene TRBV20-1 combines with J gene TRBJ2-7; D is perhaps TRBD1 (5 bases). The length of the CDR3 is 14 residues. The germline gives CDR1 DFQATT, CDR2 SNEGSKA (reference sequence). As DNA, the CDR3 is TGCAGGCACCCTCTGAGGCAGGGCACCTACGAGCAGTACTTC. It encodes CRHPLRQGTYEQYF.

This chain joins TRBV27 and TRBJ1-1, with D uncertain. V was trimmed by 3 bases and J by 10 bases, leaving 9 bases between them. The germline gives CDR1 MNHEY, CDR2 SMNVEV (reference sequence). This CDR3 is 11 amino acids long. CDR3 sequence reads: CASSFGKRAFF. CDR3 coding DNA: TGTGCCAGCAGTTTTGGTAAGAGAGCTTTCTTT.

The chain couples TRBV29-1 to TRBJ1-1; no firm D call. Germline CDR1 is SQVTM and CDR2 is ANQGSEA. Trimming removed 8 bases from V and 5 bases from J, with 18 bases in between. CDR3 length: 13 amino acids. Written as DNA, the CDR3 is TGCAGCACGAGAGTAGGCCCGGGGACTGAAGCTTTCTTT. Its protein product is CSTRVGPGTEAFF. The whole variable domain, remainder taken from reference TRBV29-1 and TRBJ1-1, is SAVISQKPSRDICQRGTSLTIQCQVDSQVTMMFWYRQQPGQSLTLIATANQGSEATYESGFVIDKFPISRPNLTFSTLTVSNMSPEDSSIYLCSTRVGPGTEAFFGQGTRLTVV.

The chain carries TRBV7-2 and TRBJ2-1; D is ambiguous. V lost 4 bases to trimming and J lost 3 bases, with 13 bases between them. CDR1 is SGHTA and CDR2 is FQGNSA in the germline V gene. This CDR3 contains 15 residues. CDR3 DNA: TGTGCCAGCAGCTCTTATTGGGAAAACTACAATGAGCAGTTCTTC. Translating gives CASSSYWENYNEQFF.

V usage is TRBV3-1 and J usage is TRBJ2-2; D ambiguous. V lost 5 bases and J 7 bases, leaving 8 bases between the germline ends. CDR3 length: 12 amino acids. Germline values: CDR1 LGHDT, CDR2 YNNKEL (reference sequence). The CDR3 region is CASSYLNGELFF. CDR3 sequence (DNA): TGTGCCAGCAGCTATCTGAACGGGGAGCTGTTTTTT.

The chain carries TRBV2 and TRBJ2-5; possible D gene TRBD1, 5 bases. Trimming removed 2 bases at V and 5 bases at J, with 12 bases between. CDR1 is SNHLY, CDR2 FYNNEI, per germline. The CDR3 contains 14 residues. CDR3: CASSERGRVETQYF. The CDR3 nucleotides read TGTGCCAGCAGTGAAAGGGGCAGGGTTGAGACCCAGTACTTC.

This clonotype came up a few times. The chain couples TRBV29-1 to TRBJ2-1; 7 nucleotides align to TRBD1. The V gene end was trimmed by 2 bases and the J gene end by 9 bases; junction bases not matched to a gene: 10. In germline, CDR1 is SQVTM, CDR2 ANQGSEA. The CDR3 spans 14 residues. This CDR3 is CSVEPGTVGVEQFF. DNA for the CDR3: TGCAGCGTTGAACCCGGGACAGTGGGAGTTGAGCAGTTCTTC.

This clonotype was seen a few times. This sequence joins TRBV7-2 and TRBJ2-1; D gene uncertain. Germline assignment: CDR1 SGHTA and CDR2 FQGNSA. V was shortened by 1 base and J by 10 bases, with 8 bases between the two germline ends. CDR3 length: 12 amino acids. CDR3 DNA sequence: TGTGCCAGCAGCTTAGGCGTTTGGGAGCAGTTCTTC. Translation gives CASSLGVWEQFF.

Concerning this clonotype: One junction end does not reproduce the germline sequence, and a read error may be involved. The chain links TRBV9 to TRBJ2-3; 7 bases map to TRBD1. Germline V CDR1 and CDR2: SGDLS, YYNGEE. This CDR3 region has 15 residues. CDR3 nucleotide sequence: TGTGCCAGCAGACCTCCAGGGGGTCCCACAGGTACGCAGTATTTT. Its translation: CASRPPGGPTGTQYF.

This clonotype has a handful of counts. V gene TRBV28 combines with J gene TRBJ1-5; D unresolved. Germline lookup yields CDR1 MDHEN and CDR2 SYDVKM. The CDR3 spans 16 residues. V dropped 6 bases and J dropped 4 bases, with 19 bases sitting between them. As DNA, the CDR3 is TGTGCCAGCAGAGAGAGGCCACTGATTTTTAATCAGCCCCAGCATTTT. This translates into CASRERPLIFNQPQHF.

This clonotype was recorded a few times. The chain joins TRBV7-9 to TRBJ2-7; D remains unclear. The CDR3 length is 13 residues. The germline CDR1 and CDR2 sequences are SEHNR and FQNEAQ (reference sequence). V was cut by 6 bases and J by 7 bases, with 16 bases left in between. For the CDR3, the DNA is TGTGCCAGCAGTGCCCCCATCTCTATGGAGCAGTACTTC. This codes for CASSAPISMEQYF. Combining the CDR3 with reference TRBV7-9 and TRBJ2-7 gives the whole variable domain DTGVSQNPRHKITKRGQNVTFRCDPISEHNRLYWYRQTLGQGPEFLTYFQNEAQLEKSRLLSDRFSAERPKGSFSTLEIQRTEQGDSAMYLCASSAPISMEQYFGPGTRLTVT.

CDR3: CASSLSGGLAGTDEQFF. The CDR3 DNA reads as TGTGCCAGCAGCTTAAGCGGCGGGCTAGCGGGAACGGATGAGCAGTTCTTC. This chain connects TRBV7-3 to TRBJ2-1; 9 nucleotides align to TRBD2. Germline trimming cut 1 base from V and 8 bases from J; bases unmatched to any gene: 12. CDR1 is SGHTA and CDR2 is FQGTGA in the germline V gene. This CDR3 comprises 17 residues.

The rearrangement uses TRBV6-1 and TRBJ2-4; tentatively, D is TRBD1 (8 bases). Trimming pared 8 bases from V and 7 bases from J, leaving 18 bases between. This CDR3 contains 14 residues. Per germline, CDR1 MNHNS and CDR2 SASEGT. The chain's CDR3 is CASCHGQGGNIQYF. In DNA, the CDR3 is TGTGCCAGCTGCCACGGACAGGGAGGGAACATTCAGTACTTC.

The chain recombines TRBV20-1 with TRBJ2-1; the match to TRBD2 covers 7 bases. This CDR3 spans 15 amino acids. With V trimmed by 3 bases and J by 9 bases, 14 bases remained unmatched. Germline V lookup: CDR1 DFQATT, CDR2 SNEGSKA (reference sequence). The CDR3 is CSARGATSREGEQFF. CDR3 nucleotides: TGCAGTGCTAGGGGAGCGACTAGTAGGGAGGGTGAGCAGTTCTTC.

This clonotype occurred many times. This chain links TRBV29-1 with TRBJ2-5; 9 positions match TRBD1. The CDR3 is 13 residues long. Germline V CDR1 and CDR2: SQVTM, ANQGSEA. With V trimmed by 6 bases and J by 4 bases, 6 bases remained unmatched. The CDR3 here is CSVGQGSGETQYF. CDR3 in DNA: TGCAGCGTGGGACAGGGATCGGGAGAGACCCAGTACTTC.

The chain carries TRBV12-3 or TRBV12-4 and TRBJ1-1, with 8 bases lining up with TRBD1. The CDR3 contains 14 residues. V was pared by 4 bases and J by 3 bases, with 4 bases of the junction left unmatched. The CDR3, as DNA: TGTGCCAGCAGTTACCAGGGGGCGGACACTGAAGCTTTCTTT. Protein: CASSYQGADTEAFF.

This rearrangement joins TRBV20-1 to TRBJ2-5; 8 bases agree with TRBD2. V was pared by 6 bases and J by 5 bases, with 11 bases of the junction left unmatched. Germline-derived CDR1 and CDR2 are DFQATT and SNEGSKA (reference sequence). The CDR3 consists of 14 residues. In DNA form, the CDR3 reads TGCAGTGCGCGAGCGGGAGTGGGTAGGGAGACCCAGTACTTC. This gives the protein CSARAGVGRETQYF.

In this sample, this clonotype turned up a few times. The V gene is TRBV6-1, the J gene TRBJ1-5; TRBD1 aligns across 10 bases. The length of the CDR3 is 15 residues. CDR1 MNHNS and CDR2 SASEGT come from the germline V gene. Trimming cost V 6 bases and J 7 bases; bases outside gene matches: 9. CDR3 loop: CASRGGTGETQPQHF. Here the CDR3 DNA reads TGTGCCAGCAGGGGCGGGACAGGGGAGACGCAGCCCCAGCATTTT.